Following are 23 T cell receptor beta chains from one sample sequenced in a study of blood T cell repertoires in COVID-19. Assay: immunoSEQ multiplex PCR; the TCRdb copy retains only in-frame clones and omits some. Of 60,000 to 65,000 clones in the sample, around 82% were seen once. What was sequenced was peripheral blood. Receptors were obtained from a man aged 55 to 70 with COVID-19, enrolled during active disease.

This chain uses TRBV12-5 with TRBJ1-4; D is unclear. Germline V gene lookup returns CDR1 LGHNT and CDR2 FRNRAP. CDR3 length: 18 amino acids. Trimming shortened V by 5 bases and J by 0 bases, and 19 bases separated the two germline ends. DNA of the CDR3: TGTGCTAGTGGTCCAGAAGTTGGAGGATTTGCAACTAATGAAAAACTGTTTTTT. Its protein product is CASGPEVGGFATNEKLFF.

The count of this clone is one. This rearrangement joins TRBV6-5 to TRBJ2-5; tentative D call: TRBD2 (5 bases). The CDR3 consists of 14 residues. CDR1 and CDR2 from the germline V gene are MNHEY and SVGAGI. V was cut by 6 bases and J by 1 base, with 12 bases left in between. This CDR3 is CASSDRDFQETQYF. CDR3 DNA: TGTGCCAGCAGCGATCGGGATTTCCAAGAGACCCAGTACTTC.

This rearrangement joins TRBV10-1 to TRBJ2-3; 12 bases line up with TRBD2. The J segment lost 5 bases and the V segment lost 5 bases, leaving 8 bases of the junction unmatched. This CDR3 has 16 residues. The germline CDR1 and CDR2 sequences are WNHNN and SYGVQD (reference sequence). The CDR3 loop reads CASSRLAGVPQDTQYF. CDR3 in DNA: TGCGCCAGCAGTAGACTAGCGGGAGTTCCGCAAGATACGCAGTATTTT.

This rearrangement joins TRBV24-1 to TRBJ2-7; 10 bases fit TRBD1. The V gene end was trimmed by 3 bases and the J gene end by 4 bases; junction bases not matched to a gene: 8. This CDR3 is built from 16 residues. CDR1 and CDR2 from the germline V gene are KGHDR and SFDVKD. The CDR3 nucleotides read TGTGCCACCAGTGATGGCACCGGGACAGGGGTGTACGAGCAGTACTTC. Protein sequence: CATSDGTGTGVYEQYF.

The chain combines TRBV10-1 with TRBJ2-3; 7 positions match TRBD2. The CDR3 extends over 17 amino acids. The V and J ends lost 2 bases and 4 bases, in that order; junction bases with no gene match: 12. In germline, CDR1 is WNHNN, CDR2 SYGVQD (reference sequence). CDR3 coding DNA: TGCGCCAGCAGTGAGGGTGGCGCGGGAGACTCTTCAGATACGCAGTATTTT. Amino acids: CASSEGGAGDSSDTQYF.

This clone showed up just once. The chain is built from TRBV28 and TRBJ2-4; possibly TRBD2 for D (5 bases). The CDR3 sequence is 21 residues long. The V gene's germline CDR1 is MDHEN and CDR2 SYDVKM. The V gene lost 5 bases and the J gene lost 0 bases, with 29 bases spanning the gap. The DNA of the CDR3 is TGTGCCAGCAGTCCTCGGGGAGAGCCCAAATCACCCCCGCTAGCCAAAAACATTCAGTACTTC. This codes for CASSPRGEPKSPPLAKNIQYF.

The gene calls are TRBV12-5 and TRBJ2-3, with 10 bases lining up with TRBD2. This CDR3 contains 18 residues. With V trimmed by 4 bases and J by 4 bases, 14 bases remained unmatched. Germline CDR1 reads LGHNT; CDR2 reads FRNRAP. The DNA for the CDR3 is TGTGCTAGTGGTTCGACCCTCATAGCGGGAGGAAGGCCAGATACGCAGTATTTT. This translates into CASGSTLIAGGRPDTQYF.

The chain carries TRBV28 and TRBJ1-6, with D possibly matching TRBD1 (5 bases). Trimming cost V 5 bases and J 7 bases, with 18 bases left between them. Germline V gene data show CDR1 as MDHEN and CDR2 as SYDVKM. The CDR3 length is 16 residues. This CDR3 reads CASSPWGRFLNSPLHF. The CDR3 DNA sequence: TGTGCCAGCAGTCCATGGGGCAGGTTTTTAAATTCACCCCTCCACTTT.

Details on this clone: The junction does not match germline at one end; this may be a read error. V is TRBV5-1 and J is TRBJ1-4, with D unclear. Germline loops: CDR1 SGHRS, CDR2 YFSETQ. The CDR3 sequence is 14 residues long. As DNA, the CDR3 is TGCGCCAGCAGCTTGCGGGGTTTAATGGGAAAAACTGTTTTT. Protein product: CASSLRGLMGKTVF.

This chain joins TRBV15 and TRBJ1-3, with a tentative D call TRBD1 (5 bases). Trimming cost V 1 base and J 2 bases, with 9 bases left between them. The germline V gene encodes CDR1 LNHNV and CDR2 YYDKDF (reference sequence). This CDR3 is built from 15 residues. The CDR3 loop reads CATSRASGAGNTIYF. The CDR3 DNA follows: TGTGCCACCAGCAGAGCATCGGGGGCTGGAAACACCATATATTTT. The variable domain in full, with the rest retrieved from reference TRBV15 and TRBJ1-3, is DAMVIQNPRYQVTQFGKPVTLSCSQTLNHNVMYWYQQKSSQAPKLLFHYYDKDFNNEADTPDNFQSRRPNTSFCFLDIRSPGLGDTAMYLCATSRASGAGNTIYFGEGSWLTVV.

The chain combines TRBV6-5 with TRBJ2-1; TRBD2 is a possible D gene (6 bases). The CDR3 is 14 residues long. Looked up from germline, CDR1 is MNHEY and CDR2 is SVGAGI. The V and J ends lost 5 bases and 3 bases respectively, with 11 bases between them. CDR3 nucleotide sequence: TGTGCCAGCAGTACGCGGGACCGCTACAATGAGCAGTTCTTC. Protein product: CASSTRDRYNEQFF.

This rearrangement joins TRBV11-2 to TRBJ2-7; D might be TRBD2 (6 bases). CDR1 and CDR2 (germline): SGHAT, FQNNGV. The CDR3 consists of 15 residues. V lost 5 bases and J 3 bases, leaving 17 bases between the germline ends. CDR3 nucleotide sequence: TGTGCCAGCAGCCCCCGGACCTCCGGGGGCTACGAGCAGTACTTC. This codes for CASSPRTSGGYEQYF.

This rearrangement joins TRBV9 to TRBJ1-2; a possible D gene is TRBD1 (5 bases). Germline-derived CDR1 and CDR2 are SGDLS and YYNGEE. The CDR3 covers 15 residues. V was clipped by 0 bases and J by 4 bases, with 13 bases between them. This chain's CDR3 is CASSVEGNTFYGYTF. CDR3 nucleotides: TGTGCCAGCAGCGTAGAGGGGAACACATTCTATGGCTACACCTTC. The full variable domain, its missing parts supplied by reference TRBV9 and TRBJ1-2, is DSGVTQTPKHLITATGQRVTLRCSPRSGDLSVYWYQQSLDQGLQFLIQYYNGEERAKGNILERFSAQQFPDLHSELNLSSLELGDSALYFCASSVEGNTFYGYTFGSGTRLTVV.

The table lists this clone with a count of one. The CDR3 nucleotides read TGTGCCACTACAGGGGGCGTAGGTGAAAAACTGTTTTTT. Its translation is CATTGGVGEKLFF. The rearrangement links TRBV10-3 to TRBJ1-4; 9 positions match TRBD1. The CDR3 sequence is 13 residues long. V dropped 10 bases and J dropped 7; count of bases not matched to a gene: 7. The germline gives CDR1 ENHRY, CDR2 SYGVKD.

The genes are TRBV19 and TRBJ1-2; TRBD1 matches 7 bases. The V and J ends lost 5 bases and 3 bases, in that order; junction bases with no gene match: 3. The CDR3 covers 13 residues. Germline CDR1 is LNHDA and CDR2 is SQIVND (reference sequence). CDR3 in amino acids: CASSVGTDYGYTF. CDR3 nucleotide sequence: TGTGCCAGTAGTGTCGGGACAGACTATGGCTACACCTTC.

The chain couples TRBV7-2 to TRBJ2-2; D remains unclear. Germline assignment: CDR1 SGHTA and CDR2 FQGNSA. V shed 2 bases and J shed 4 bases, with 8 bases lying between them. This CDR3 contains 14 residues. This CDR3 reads CASSLSVRTGELFF. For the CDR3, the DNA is TGTGCCAGCAGCTTAAGTGTGCGCACCGGGGAGCTGTTTTTT.

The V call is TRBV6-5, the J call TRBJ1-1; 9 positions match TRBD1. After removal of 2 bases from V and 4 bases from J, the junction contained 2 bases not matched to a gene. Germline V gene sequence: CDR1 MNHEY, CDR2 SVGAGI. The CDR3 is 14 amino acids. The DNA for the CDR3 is TGTGCCAGCAGTTACGACAGGGGGGGCACTGAAGCTTTCTTT. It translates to CASSYDRGGTEAFF.

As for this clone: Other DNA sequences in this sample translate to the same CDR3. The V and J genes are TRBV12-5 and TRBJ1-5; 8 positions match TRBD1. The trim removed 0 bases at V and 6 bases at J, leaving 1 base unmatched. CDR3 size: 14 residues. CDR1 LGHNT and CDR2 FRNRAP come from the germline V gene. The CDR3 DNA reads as TGTGCTAGTGGTTTGGTACAGGGGGGTCAGCCCCAGCATTTT. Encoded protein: CASGLVQGGQPQHF.

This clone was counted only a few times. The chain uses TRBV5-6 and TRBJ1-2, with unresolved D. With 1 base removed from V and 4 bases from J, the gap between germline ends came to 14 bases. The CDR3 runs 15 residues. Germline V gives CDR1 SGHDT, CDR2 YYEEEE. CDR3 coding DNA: TGTGCCAGCAGCTTGCGGTCAAGGAGTGGCTATGGCTACACCTTC. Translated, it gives CASSLRSRSGYGYTF.

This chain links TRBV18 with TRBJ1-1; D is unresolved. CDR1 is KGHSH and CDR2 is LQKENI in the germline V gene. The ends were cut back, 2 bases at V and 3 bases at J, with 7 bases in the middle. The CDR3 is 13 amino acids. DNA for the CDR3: TGTGCCAGCTCACCAGGAGAGGACACTGAAGCTTTCTTT. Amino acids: CASSPGEDTEAFF.

CDR3 nucleotide sequence: TGCGCCAGCAGCTGGGGCAGGGGGCAAGAGACCCAGTACTTC. Amino acids: CASSWGRGQETQYF. The rearrangement uses TRBV5-1 and TRBJ2-5, with TRBD1 identical over 7 bases. Germline loops: CDR1 SGHRS, CDR2 YFSETQ. The CDR3 contains 14 residues. V dropped 3 bases and J dropped 2; count of bases not matched to a gene: 4. Full variable domain (missing parts from reference TRBV5-1 and TRBJ2-5): KAGVTQTPRYLIKTRGQQVTLSCSPISGHRSVSWYQQTPGQGLQFLFEYFSETQRNKGNFPGRFSGRQFSNSRSEMNVSTLELGDSALYLCASSWGRGQETQYFGPGTRLLVL.

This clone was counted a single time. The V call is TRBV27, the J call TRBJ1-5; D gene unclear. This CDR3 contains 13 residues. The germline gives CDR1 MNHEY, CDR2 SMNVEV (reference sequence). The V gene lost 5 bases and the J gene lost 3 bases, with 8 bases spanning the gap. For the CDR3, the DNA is TGTGCCAGCAGTCCCCGGGTCAATCAGCCCCAGCATTTT. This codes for CASSPRVNQPQHF.

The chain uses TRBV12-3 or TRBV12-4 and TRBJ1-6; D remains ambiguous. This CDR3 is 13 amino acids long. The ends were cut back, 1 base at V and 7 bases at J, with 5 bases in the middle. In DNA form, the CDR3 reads TGTGCCAGCAGTTTAGGAGGGAATTCACCCCTCCACTTT. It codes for CASSLGGNSPLHF.